This is a list of T cell receptor beta chains from one sample in a study of tissue T cells after allogeneic stem cell transplantation. Only in-frame clones appear in the TCRdb table, and some are missing; sequencing was by immunoSEQ multiplex PCR. The data hold 42,000 or so clones, with roughly 92% observed a single time. The source material was blood, sampled before transplantation. All receptors come from a woman aged 35-75 years who later had graft-versus-host disease after an allogeneic stem cell transplant. CDR3s include the opening cysteine and the closing phenylalanine or tryptophan. A D gene is named only where the DNA matches it firmly. Some rows have no size entry. The others give once, few or many, or a class for an expanded clone.

d_call	v_call	clone_size	cdr3_aa
.	TRBV3-1/TRBV3-2	.	CASSQGLLAGTGELFF
.	TRBV5-1	.	CASRTGEETQYF
TRBD1	TRBV6-5	once	CASSLPGQGTQPQHF
TRBD1	TRBV29-1	.	CSVTGQGVGGYTF
.	TRBV7-9	.	CASSLDSGEQYF
TRBD1	TRBV25-1	.	CASRDRGQGLRETQYF
.	TRBV6-5	few	CASSYGGKAFF
.	TRBV7-9	.	CASSLDHEQYF
TRBD1	TRBV18	.	CASSLNQGGDQPQHF
TRBD1	TRBV4-3	.	CASSLGQGTGELFF
.	TRBV7-2	.	CASSFGGTSYEQYF
.	TRBV4-3	once	CASSRHRDSNEKLFF
.	TRBV9	.	CASSVESTGTQYF
TRBD2	TRBV7-8	.	CASSLAGTSGSVLHEQYF
.	TRBV19	.	CASSAGTVTGELFF
.	TRBV20-1	.	CSASSYIDIGEKLFF
TRBD1	TRBV29-1	few	CSVQGQGARYEQYF
TRBD2	TRBV30	.	CAWSQLAGGPITAGELFF
TRBD1	TRBV19	.	CASGDRDTYGYTF
.	TRBV21-1	.	CAIGKDYSYEQYF
TRBD1	TRBV6-5	.	CASSRQGRGNIQYF
.	TRBV5-4	.	CASSLERMANIQYF
.	TRBV5-1	.	CASSLARQNTGELFF
.	TRBV11-2	.	CASSLEAGVLSRDGYTF